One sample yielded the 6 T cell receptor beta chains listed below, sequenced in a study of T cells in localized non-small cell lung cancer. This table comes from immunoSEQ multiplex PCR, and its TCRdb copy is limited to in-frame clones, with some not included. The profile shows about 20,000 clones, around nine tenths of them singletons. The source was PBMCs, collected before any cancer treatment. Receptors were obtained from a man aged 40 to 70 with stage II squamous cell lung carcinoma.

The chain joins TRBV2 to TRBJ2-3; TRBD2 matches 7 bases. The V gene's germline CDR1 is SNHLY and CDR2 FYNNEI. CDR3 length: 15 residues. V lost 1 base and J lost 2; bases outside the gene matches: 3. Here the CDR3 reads CASSEGLADTDTQYF. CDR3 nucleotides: TGTGCCAGCAGTGAAGGTCTAGCGGACACAGATACGCAGTATTTT.

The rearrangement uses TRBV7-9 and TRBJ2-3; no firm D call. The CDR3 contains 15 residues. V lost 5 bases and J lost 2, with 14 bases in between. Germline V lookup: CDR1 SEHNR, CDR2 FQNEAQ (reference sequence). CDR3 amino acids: CASSLDVLNTDTQYF. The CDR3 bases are TGTGCCAGCAGCCTCGACGTCTTAAACACAGATACGCAGTATTTT.

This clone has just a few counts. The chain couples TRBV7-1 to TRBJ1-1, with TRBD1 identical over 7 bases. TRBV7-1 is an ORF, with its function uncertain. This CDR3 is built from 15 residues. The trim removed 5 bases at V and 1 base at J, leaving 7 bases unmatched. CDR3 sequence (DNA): TGTGCCAGCAGCCCAGGGGGGACACAGAACACTGAAGCTTTCTTT. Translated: CASSPGGTQNTEAFF.

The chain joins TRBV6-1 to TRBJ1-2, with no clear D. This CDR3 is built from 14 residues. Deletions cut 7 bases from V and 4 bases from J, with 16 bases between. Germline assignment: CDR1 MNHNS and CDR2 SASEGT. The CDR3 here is CASMKTDPAYGYTF. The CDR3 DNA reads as TGTGCCAGCATGAAGACTGATCCTGCCTATGGCTACACCTTC.

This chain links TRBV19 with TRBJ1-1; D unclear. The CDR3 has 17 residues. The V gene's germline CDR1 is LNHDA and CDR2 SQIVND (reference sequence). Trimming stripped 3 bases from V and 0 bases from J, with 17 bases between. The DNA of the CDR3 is TGTGCCAGTAGTATTTTAAGGCAGGTCGGAATGAACACTGAAGCTTTCTTT. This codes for CASSILRQVGMNTEAFF.

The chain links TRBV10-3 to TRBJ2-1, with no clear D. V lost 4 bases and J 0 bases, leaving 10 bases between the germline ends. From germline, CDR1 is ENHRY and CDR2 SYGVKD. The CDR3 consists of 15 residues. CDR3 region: CAISVAVSSYNEQFF. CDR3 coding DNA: TGTGCCATCAGTGTGGCAGTGAGCTCCTACAATGAGCAGTTCTTC.